This entry lists 24 T cell receptor beta chains sequenced from one sample in a study of blood T cell repertoires in COVID-19. The protocol was immunoSEQ multiplex PCR, while the TCRdb copy is restricted to in-frame clones and leaves out a portion. The profile shows 60,000 or so clones, 80% to 85% of them singletons. Sample: peripheral blood. These receptors were taken from a man between 25 and 39 years old with COVID-19, enrolled during active disease.

The rearrangement joins TRBV9 to TRBJ1-2; D remains ambiguous. Germline values: CDR1 SGDLS, CDR2 YYNGEE. This CDR3 contains 14 residues. Trimming stripped 2 bases from V and 0 bases from J, with 8 bases between. The CDR3 sequence is CASSVTDANYGYTF. The CDR3 DNA follows: TGTGCCAGCAGCGTCACAGACGCTAACTATGGCTACACCTTC.

The chain has TRBV19 and TRBJ1-5, with D possibly being TRBD1 (5 bases). The CDR3 spans 19 residues. Germline values: CDR1 LNHDA, CDR2 SQIVND (reference sequence). Trimming stripped 6 bases from V and 0 bases from J, with 24 bases between. The CDR3, as DNA: TGTGCCAGTAGCCATCGGCAGGGTTCGGTTGGGTATAGCAATCAGCCCCAGCATTTT. It specifies CASSHRQGSVGYSNQPQHF.

DNA of the CDR3: TGTGCCAGCCGCTACAGGGGGATGGTCACTGAAGCTTTCTTT. Its translation: CASRYRGMVTEAFF. The chain has TRBV27 and TRBJ1-1; 8 bases agree with TRBD1. V dropped 8 bases and J dropped 4; count of bases not matched to a gene: 9. The CDR3 runs 14 residues. Germline V CDR1 and CDR2: MNHEY, SMNVEV (reference sequence).

This sequence joins TRBV25-1 and TRBJ2-1; D is unresolved. V lost 1 base to trimming and J lost 6 bases, with 10 bases between them. This CDR3 spans 14 amino acids. CDR1 MGHDK and CDR2 SYGVNS come from the germline V gene. CDR3 sequence: CASSEFRSPNEQFF. Here the CDR3 DNA reads TGTGCCAGCAGTGAATTCCGCAGTCCCAATGAGCAGTTCTTC.

This clone was counted a single time. The rearrangement uses TRBV28 and TRBJ2-7; 8 nucleotides agree with TRBD2. J was trimmed by 6 bases and V by 6 bases; bases with no gene match: 19. The CDR3 loop spans 17 amino acids. In germline, CDR1 is MDHEN, CDR2 SYDVKM. The CDR3 sequence: CASRPPSGSGLRLEQYF. Here the CDR3 DNA reads TGTGCCAGCAGACCCCCCAGCGGGAGCGGATTGAGGCTCGAGCAGTACTTC.

This clone came up a few times. The chain combines TRBV9 with TRBJ1-6, with 8 bases lining up with TRBD1. V gave up 4 bases and J gave up 9 bases; unmatched junction bases: 9. Germline V gives CDR1 SGDLS, CDR2 YYNGEE. This CDR3 contains 15 residues. The DNA of the CDR3 is TGTGCCAGCAGCCCAAGGACAGGGATCGGTTCACCCCTCCACTTT. This encodes CASSPRTGIGSPLHF.

This clone has just one count. The rearrangement uses TRBV4-3 and TRBJ1-4; D is possibly TRBD1 (6 bases). Trimming stripped 4 bases from V and 4 bases from J, with 16 bases between. Germline V CDR1 and CDR2: LGHNA, YSLEER. CDR3 length equals 16 residues. CDR3 in DNA: TGCGCCAGCAGCCGGTCTCAGGGGTTGGTTAATGAAAAACTGTTTTTT. The encoded protein is CASSRSQGLVNEKLFF.

In its sample, this clone was seen once. V gene TRBV4-3 combines with J gene TRBJ2-7; 9 nucleotides match TRBD2. The CDR3 covers 18 residues. The germline V gene encodes CDR1 LGHNA and CDR2 YSLEER. The ends lost 4 bases at V and 2 bases at J; junction bases unmatched: 15. DNA of the CDR3: TGCGCCAGCAGCCGCAGTATCTCTAGCGGGGCAAATGCCTACGAGCAGTACTTC. Protein: CASSRSISSGANAYEQYF.

The chain couples TRBV18 to TRBJ1-1; TRBD1 might be the D (5 bases). Trimming cost V 1 base and J 6 bases, with 12 bases left between them. Germline CDR1 and CDR2: KGHSH and LQKENI. This CDR3 contains 14 residues. CDR3 nucleotides: TGTGCCAGCTCACCACGGGCAGGGTCGTCTGAAGCTTTCTTT. Translating gives CASSPRAGSSEAFF.

This rearrangement joins TRBV7-9 to TRBJ1-5; D gene uncertain. Germline lookup yields CDR1 SEHNR and CDR2 FQNEAQ (reference sequence). V was cut by 5 bases and J by 5 bases, with 13 bases left in between. The CDR3 totals 14 residues. As DNA, the CDR3 is TGTGCCAGCAGCCGGACCGGGAATTATCAGCCCCAGCATTTT. Its protein is CASSRTGNYQPQHF.

The V and J genes are TRBV2 and TRBJ1-1; 7 nucleotides match TRBD1. The length of the CDR3 is 15 residues. The V segment lost 7 bases and the J segment 1 base; nucleotides outside the gene matches: 9. Germline V gives CDR1 SNHLY, CDR2 FYNNEI. The chain's CDR3 is CASNTVTGPNTEAFF. The CDR3 coding sequence is TGTGCCAGCAACACCGTGACAGGGCCGAACACTGAAGCTTTCTTT.

This rearrangement joins TRBV28 to TRBJ1-3, with D possibly being TRBD1 (6 bases). Trimming removed 1 base at V and 4 bases at J, with 8 bases between. Per germline, CDR1 MDHEN and CDR2 SYDVKM. The CDR3 length is 14 residues. The CDR3, as DNA: TGTGCCAGCAGTTTATCGCAGGGGGGAAACACCATATATTTT. Translating gives CASSLSQGGNTIYF. Looking up the rest from reference TRBV28 and TRBJ1-3 gives the full variable domain: DVKVTQSSRYLVKRTGEKVFLECVQDMDHENMFWYRQDPGLGLRLIYFSYDVKMKEKGDIPEGYSVSREKKERFSLILESASTNQTSMYLCASSLSQGGNTIYFGEGSWLTVV.

This clone was detected once. V and J are TRBV28 and TRBJ1-3; D uncertain. V was cut by 3 bases and J by 7 bases, with 4 bases left in between. The length of the CDR3 is 11 residues. Germline CDR1 reads MDHEN; CDR2 reads SYDVKM. Here the CDR3 reads CASSFVNTIYF. The CDR3 region has the DNA TGTGCCAGCAGTTTCGTGAACACCATATATTTT. The full variable domain, its missing parts supplied by reference TRBV28 and TRBJ1-3, is DVKVTQSSRYLVKRTGEKVFLECVQDMDHENMFWYRQDPGLGLRLIYFSYDVKMKEKGDIPEGYSVSREKKERFSLILESASTNQTSMYLCASSFVNTIYFGEGSWLTVV.

V and J are TRBV28 and TRBJ1-2; D not certain. CDR3 length: 13 amino acids. The germline V gene encodes CDR1 MDHEN and CDR2 SYDVKM. V lost 6 bases and J lost 8, with 16 bases in between. CDR3 nucleotide sequence: TGTGCCAGCAGCCTCCGTAAGGCGGGGGGCTACACCTTC. Translation gives CASSLRKAGGYTF.

This clone has more than one count but fewer than ten. This chain uses TRBV6-4 with TRBJ2-3; TRBD1 matches 7 bases. In germline, CDR1 is MRHNA, CDR2 SNTAGT. The CDR3 is 16 amino acids. After removal of 0 bases from V and 1 base from J, the junction contained 4 bases not matched to a gene. Here the CDR3 DNA reads TGTGCCAGCAGTGACTCGACTGGACAGGGCACAGATACGCAGTATTTT. Its protein product is CASSDSTGQGTDTQYF.

The V gene is TRBV30, the J gene TRBJ1-5; D not certain. Trimming removed 0 bases at V and 7 bases at J, with 13 bases between. The CDR3 is 14 residues long. Per the germline V gene, CDR1 is GTSNPN and CDR2 is SVGIG (reference sequence). In nucleotides, the CDR3 is TGTGCCTGGAGTGTAAAAACTAGGCAACAGCCCCAGCATTTT. It translates to CAWSVKTRQQPQHF.

The chain couples TRBV7-9 to TRBJ2-2; 7 nucleotides match TRBD2. The CDR3 extends over 15 amino acids. With 1 base clipped from V and 3 bases from J, the junction kept 2 bases outside the gene matches. Germline values: CDR1 SEHNR, CDR2 FQNEAQ (reference sequence). The CDR3 DNA sequence: TGTGCCAGCAGCTTAGGGGAGGGATACACCGGGGAGCTGTTTTTT. This codes for CASSLGEGYTGELFF.

The chain uses TRBV15 and TRBJ2-3; 7 positions agree with TRBD2. Germline CDR1 is LNHNV and CDR2 is YYDKDF (reference sequence). The V and J ends lost 1 base and 3 bases, in that order; junction bases with no gene match: 7. The CDR3 is made up of 16 amino acids. CDR3 sequence: CATSRVTGGGTDTQYF. The CDR3 region has the DNA TGTGCCACCAGCAGAGTGACGGGAGGTGGTACAGATACGCAGTATTTT.

The chain has TRBV27 and TRBJ2-1, with 7 bases fitting TRBD2. V lost 7 bases and J lost 5; bases outside the gene matches: 5. The CDR3 has 13 amino acids. Looked up from germline, CDR1 is MNHEY and CDR2 is SMNVEV (reference sequence). CDR3 nucleotides: TGTGCCAGCAATCCCAGCGGGGACAATGAGCAGTTCTTC. This translates into CASNPSGDNEQFF.

This chain uses TRBV14 with TRBJ1-6; D may be TRBD1 (6 bases). The CDR3 consists of 18 residues. The germline V gene has CDR1 SGHDN and CDR2 FVKESK. The V end was cut by 0 bases, the J end by 7 bases, with 19 bases between. CDR3 residues: CASSQDDRGSRLNSPLHF. CDR3 DNA: TGTGCCAGCAGCCAAGATGATAGGGGGAGCCGTTTAAATTCACCCCTCCACTTT.

This chain joins TRBV4-1 and TRBJ2-1; 12 bases map to TRBD2. The CDR3 length is 17 residues. The germline gives CDR1 MGHRA, CDR2 YSYEKL. V dropped 3 bases and J dropped 5; count of bases not matched to a gene: 8. The CDR3 loop is CASSHYGLAGPNNEQFF. CDR3 DNA sequence: TGCGCCAGCAGCCATTACGGACTAGCGGGACCCAACAATGAGCAGTTCTTC.

The chain recombines TRBV5-1 with TRBJ1-2; 9 positions agree with TRBD1. The trim removed 3 bases at V and 7 bases at J, leaving 1 base unmatched. Germline V gene lookup returns CDR1 SGHRS and CDR2 YFSETQ. This CDR3 has 12 residues. CDR3 sequence (DNA): TGCGCCAGCAGCTCGGGACAGGGTGGCTACACCTTC. It specifies CASSSGQGGYTF.

About this clone itself: The germline gene is not matched at one end of the junction; a read error may be the cause. V is TRBV7-7 and J is TRBJ2-5, with a tentative D call TRBD2 (6 bases). The germline gives CDR1 SSHAT, CDR2 FNYEAQ (reference sequence). The CDR3 runs 15 residues. CDR3 protein: CASSLGDSLEGTQYF. The CDR3 DNA follows: TGTGCTAGCAGCTTAGGCGACAGTCTGGAGGGGACCCAGTACTTC.

The gene calls are TRBV4-3 and TRBJ1-2; 11 bases are a match to TRBD1. The germline V gene has CDR1 LGHNA and CDR2 YSLEER. V shed 3 bases, J shed 3 bases, and the junction held 6 bases outside the gene matches. The CDR3 runs to 16 residues. The CDR3 DNA is TGCGCCAGCAGCCAGGAAGGGACAGGGGGATACTATGGCTACACCTTC. Its translation is CASSQEGTGGYYGYTF.